This is a list of T cell receptor beta chains from one sample in a study of T cell responses to AZD1222 COVID-19 vaccine. The table came from immunoSEQ multiplex PCR; TCRdb's copy has only in-frame clones and leaves some out. The sample carries 100,000 to 150,000 clones, 70% to 85% recorded once. This material consisted of peripheral blood, taken 28 days after the second AZD1222 dose. Receptors were obtained from an adult who received the AZD1222 COVID-19 vaccine. CDR3s include the opening cysteine and the closing phenylalanine or tryptophan. Each record gives: clone size, J gene, D gene, V gene, CDR3 DNA, CDR3 protein. A D gene is named only where the DNA matches it firmly. Size values are once, few and many counts, or a class for expanded clones, and some rows have none.

clone size: -; J gene: TRBJ2-7; D gene: -; V gene: TRBV6-1; CDR3 DNA: TGTGCCAGCAGTGAAGGTACGGGCCCCTACGAGCAGTACTTC; CDR3 protein: CASSEGTGPYEQYF
clone size: -; J gene: TRBJ2-2; D gene: -; V gene: TRBV24-1; CDR3 DNA: TGTGCCACCAGTGATCTGGACGGGACCGGGGAGCTGTTTTTT; CDR3 protein: CATSDLDGTGELFF
clone size: once; J gene: TRBJ2-1; D gene: TRBD2; V gene: TRBV9; CDR3 DNA: TGTGCCAGCAGCGTCGGGGGGTCTACCTACAATGAGCAGTTCTTC; CDR3 protein: CASSVGGSTYNEQFF
clone size: -; J gene: TRBJ1-6; D gene: -; V gene: TRBV7-9; CDR3 DNA: TGTGCCAGCAGCTTAGAGGGGGGAAATTCACCCCTCCACTTT; CDR3 protein: CASSLEGGNSPLHF
clone size: -; J gene: TRBJ1-2; D gene: -; V gene: TRBV28; CDR3 DNA: TGTGCCAGCAGTGCGTCCTGGGGGAACTATGGCTACACCTTC; CDR3 protein: CASSASWGNYGYTF
clone size: -; J gene: TRBJ2-7; D gene: TRBD1; V gene: TRBV6-6; CDR3 DNA: TGTGCCAGCAGTATCGACAGGGCTTCCTACGAGCAGTACTTC; CDR3 protein: CASSIDRASYEQYF
clone size: -; J gene: TRBJ1-2; D gene: -; V gene: TRBV3-1/TRBV3-2; CDR3 DNA: TGTGCCAGCAGCCAAGGGTTTGGGTGGCCCGGTGGCTACACCTTC; CDR3 protein: CASSQGFGWPGGYTF
clone size: many; J gene: TRBJ2-2; D gene: -; V gene: TRBV6-4; CDR3 DNA: TGTGCCAGCAGTGGGGATAACACCGGGGAGCTGTTTTTT; CDR3 protein: CASSGDNTGELFF
clone size: -; J gene: TRBJ2-5; D gene: TRBD2; V gene: TRBV28; CDR3 DNA: TGTGCCAGCAGTTACCTAGCGGTTTGGGGTGTGGGGACCCAGTACTTC; CDR3 protein: CASSYLAVWGVGTQYF
clone size: -; J gene: TRBJ2-1; D gene: -; V gene: TRBV6-5; CDR3 DNA: TGTGCCAGCAGGGAGGGCCCGGCCTGGGACAATGAGCAGTTCTTC; CDR3 protein: CASREGPAWDNEQFF
clone size: -; J gene: TRBJ2-1; D gene: TRBD2; V gene: TRBV10-3; CDR3 DNA: TGTGCCATCACGCCGGGACCCTCGGGAGGTGAGCAGTTCTTC; CDR3 protein: CAITPGPSGGEQFF
clone size: -; J gene: TRBJ2-1; D gene: TRBD2; V gene: TRBV7-6; CDR3 DNA: TGTGCCAGCAGCATCCCTAGCGGGGGGGCCTCCCATGAGCAGTTCTTC; CDR3 protein: CASSIPSGGASHEQFF
clone size: -; J gene: TRBJ1-1; D gene: -; V gene: TRBV18; CDR3 DNA: TGTGCCAGCTCACCCCCCTCGGCGGGCAACACTGAAGCTTTCTTT; CDR3 protein: CASSPPSAGNTEAFF
clone size: -; J gene: TRBJ1-2; D gene: TRBD1; V gene: TRBV10-3; CDR3 DNA: TGTGCCATTTCTGGGACAGGGTGGGACGGCTACACCTTC; CDR3 protein: CAISGTGWDGYTF
clone size: few; J gene: TRBJ2-7; D gene: -; V gene: TRBV4-1; CDR3 DNA: TGCGCCAGCAGCCAAGAACAGGGTACCCTCTACGAGCAGTACTTC; CDR3 protein: CASSQEQGTLYEQYF
clone size: once; J gene: TRBJ1-2; D gene: -; V gene: TRBV10-3; CDR3 DNA: TGTGCCATCAGTAGGGCGGGGACCGATGGCTACACCTTC; CDR3 protein: CAISRAGTDGYTF
clone size: once; J gene: TRBJ2-5; D gene: TRBD1; V gene: TRBV7-9; CDR3 DNA: TGTGCCAGCAGCTTTCTGACAGGGCGTGGGACCCAGTACTTC; CDR3 protein: CASSFLTGRGTQYF
clone size: once; J gene: TRBJ2-1; D gene: TRBD1; V gene: TRBV6-5; CDR3 DNA: TGTGCCAGCAGTTACGGGGGCAGGGGGCGTAATAATGAGCAGTTCTTC; CDR3 protein: CASSYGGRGRNNEQFF
clone size: -; J gene: TRBJ2-7; D gene: TRBD1; V gene: TRBV7-6; CDR3 DNA: TGTGCCAGCAGCTTCGGACAGGGGAAGGCCTACGAGCAGTACTTC; CDR3 protein: CASSFGQGKAYEQYF
clone size: once; J gene: TRBJ2-7; D gene: TRBD1; V gene: TRBV3-1/TRBV3-2; CDR3 DNA: TGTGCCAGCAGCCAGGCAGGGGGCTGGTACGAGCAGTACTTC; CDR3 protein: CASSQAGGWYEQYF
clone size: -; J gene: TRBJ1-4; D gene: -; V gene: TRBV11-2; CDR3 DNA: TGTGCCAGCAGCTTAGATGGGATTACTAATGAAAAACTGTTTTTT; CDR3 protein: CASSLDGITNEKLFF
clone size: -; J gene: TRBJ2-7; D gene: -; V gene: TRBV6-6; CDR3 DNA: TGTGCCAGCAGCGGTGACTCCTACGAGCAGTACTTC; CDR3 protein: CASSGDSYEQYF
clone size: -; J gene: TRBJ2-7; D gene: -; V gene: TRBV3-1/TRBV3-2; CDR3 DNA: TGTGCCAGCAGCCAAGAATCCTGGCAGTGGGAGCAGTACTTC; CDR3 protein: CASSQESWQWEQYF
clone size: -; J gene: TRBJ1-2; D gene: -; V gene: TRBV24-1; CDR3 DNA: TGTGCCACCAGTGATCTGTATGGCTACACCTTC; CDR3 protein: CATSDLYGYTF
clone size: -; J gene: TRBJ2-1; D gene: TRBD2; V gene: TRBV28; CDR3 DNA: TGTGCCAGCAGTGCTAATACGGGACTAGGCTCCGGCAGTGAGCAGTTCTTC; CDR3 protein: CASSANTGLGSGSEQFF
clone size: -; J gene: TRBJ1-2; D gene: -; V gene: TRBV4-3; CDR3 DNA: TGCGCCAGCAGCCAGCTAAGCGGGGACCATAACTATGGCTACACCTTC; CDR3 protein: CASSQLSGDHNYGYTF
clone size: -; J gene: TRBJ2-1; D gene: -; V gene: TRBV4-3; CDR3 DNA: TGCGCCAGCAGCCAAGAGAGTACGATCAATGAGCAGTTCTTC; CDR3 protein: CASSQESTINEQFF
clone size: few; J gene: TRBJ2-1; D gene: -; V gene: TRBV4-3; CDR3 DNA: TGCGCCAGCAGCCAAACTACCAGCTCCTACAATGAGCAGTTCTTC; CDR3 protein: CASSQTTSSYNEQFF
clone size: -; J gene: TRBJ1-1; D gene: TRBD1; V gene: TRBV7-6; CDR3 DNA: TGTGCCAGCAGCTTAGATGACAAACGGACAGGGGACACTGAAGCTTTCTTT; CDR3 protein: CASSLDDKRTGDTEAFF
clone size: -; J gene: TRBJ1-1; D gene: -; V gene: TRBV9; CDR3 DNA: TGTGCCAGCAGCTCCGGGGGCACTGAAGCTTTCTTT; CDR3 protein: CASSSGGTEAFF
clone size: -; J gene: TRBJ2-2; D gene: -; V gene: TRBV25-1; CDR3 DNA: TGTGCCAGCAGTGATCCGAACACCGGGGAGCTGTTTTTT; CDR3 protein: CASSDPNTGELFF
clone size: -; J gene: TRBJ1-1; D gene: TRBD1; V gene: TRBV5-1; CDR3 DNA: TGCGCCAGCAGCTTGCGACCTGGACAGGGGGCCACTGAAGCTTTCTTT; CDR3 protein: CASSLRPGQGATEAFF
clone size: once; J gene: TRBJ2-2; D gene: -; V gene: TRBV9; CDR3 DNA: TGTGCCAGCAGCCCCAGGGGTACCGGGGGGACCGGGGAGCTGTTTTTT; CDR3 protein: CASSPRGTGGTGELFF
clone size: -; J gene: TRBJ1-6; D gene: -; V gene: TRBV9; CDR3 DNA: TGTGCCAGCAGCAGCAGGGTGGGTGCTTCACCCCTCCACTTT; CDR3 protein: CASSSRVGASPLHF
clone size: -; J gene: TRBJ1-1; D gene: -; V gene: TRBV5-1; CDR3 DNA: TGCGCCAGCAGCTTGATTCCCGCGAACACTGAAGCTTTCTTT; CDR3 protein: CASSLIPANTEAFF
clone size: -; J gene: TRBJ1-1; D gene: -; V gene: TRBV9; CDR3 DNA: TGTGCCAGCAGCACGACAGCGAACACTGAAGCTTTCTTT; CDR3 protein: CASSTTANTEAFF
clone size: -; J gene: TRBJ2-3; D gene: -; V gene: TRBV29-1; CDR3 DNA: TGCAGCGTGCAGGGGTTCGCAGATACGCAGTATTTT; CDR3 protein: CSVQGFADTQYF
clone size: -; J gene: TRBJ1-1; D gene: -; V gene: TRBV5-4; CDR3 DNA: TGTGCCAGCAGCCGGCTGGACGGTCCTGAAGCTTTCTTT; CDR3 protein: CASSRLDGPEAFF
clone size: -; J gene: TRBJ1-2; D gene: -; V gene: TRBV28; CDR3 DNA: TGTGCCAGCAGGCCGGGGGGGTATGGCTACACCTTC; CDR3 protein: CASRPGGYGYTF
clone size: -; J gene: TRBJ1-2; D gene: TRBD1; V gene: TRBV29-1; CDR3 DNA: TGCAGCGTTGAAGACCAGGGGGCGCTCGGCTACACCTTC; CDR3 protein: CSVEDQGALGYTF
clone size: -; J gene: TRBJ2-5; D gene: -; V gene: TRBV7-3; CDR3 DNA: TGTGCCAGCAGCCGGTCCAGCGGAGAGACCCAGTACTTC; CDR3 protein: CASSRSSGETQYF
clone size: -; J gene: TRBJ2-7; D gene: -; V gene: TRBV13; CDR3 DNA: TGTGCCAGCAGCTTAGATTGGAGGGGTCAGTCCTACGAGCAGTACTTC; CDR3 protein: CASSLDWRGQSYEQYF
clone size: -; J gene: TRBJ2-5; D gene: TRBD2; V gene: TRBV19; CDR3 DNA: TGTGCCAGTAGTATAGATCCAGGACTAGCGCAGACCCAGTACTTC; CDR3 protein: CASSIDPGLAQTQYF
clone size: -; J gene: TRBJ1-1; D gene: -; V gene: TRBV30; CDR3 DNA: TGTGCCTGGAGCCGACAGGCCCACACTGAAGCTTTCTTT; CDR3 protein: CAWSRQAHTEAFF
clone size: -; J gene: TRBJ1-6; D gene: TRBD1; V gene: TRBV28; CDR3 DNA: TGTGCCAGCAGTAGGGCAGGGGGATGGAATTCACCCCTCCACTTT; CDR3 protein: CASSRAGGWNSPLHF
clone size: -; J gene: TRBJ1-2; D gene: -; V gene: TRBV5-8; CDR3 DNA: TGTGCCAGCAGCTGGGATCTCTATGGCTACACCTTC; CDR3 protein: CASSWDLYGYTF
clone size: -; J gene: TRBJ2-3; D gene: -; V gene: TRBV7-2; CDR3 DNA: TGTGCCAGCAGCCCCACATGGCGGCAGAGCACAGATACGCAGTATTTT; CDR3 protein: CASSPTWRQSTDTQYF
clone size: -; J gene: TRBJ2-7; D gene: -; V gene: TRBV6-2/TRBV6-3; CDR3 DNA: TGTGCCAGCAGTTACTCGATAAGTCCCGAAATTTCCTACGAGCAGTACTTC; CDR3 protein: CASSYSISPEISYEQYF
clone size: -; J gene: TRBJ1-5; D gene: TRBD1; V gene: TRBV19; CDR3 DNA: TGTGCCAGTAGTATCGGGCAGGGGGGTCAGCCCCAGCATTTT; CDR3 protein: CASSIGQGGQPQHF